These 9 T cell receptor beta chains came from one sample sequenced in a study of OX40 agonist ivuxolimab in advanced cancers. Profiling relied on immunoSEQ multiplex PCR, and the TCRdb table lists in-frame clones only, not all of them. In the table there are tens of thousands of clones, about 86% of which are singletons. This sample comprised CD4+ or CD8+ T cells sorted from blood, obtained in a trial of the OX40 agonist ivuxolimab. The receptors originated from an adult with an advanced solid tumor such as melanoma, head and neck, liver or kidney cancer.

The CDR3 bases are TGTGCCCGGGGACAGGGGGCGACAGAGCAGTACTTC. It encodes CARGQGATEQYF. The chain has TRBV30 and TRBJ2-7, with 12 bases matching TRBD1. The V segment lost 8 bases and the J segment 7 bases; nucleotides outside the gene matches: 6. Germline CDR1 GTSNPN, CDR2 SVGIG (reference sequence). The CDR3 length is 12 residues.

The rearrangement links TRBV6-5 to TRBJ2-7; D remains ambiguous. V was cut by 0 bases and J by 1 base, with 4 bases left in between. Germline loops: CDR1 MNHEY, CDR2 SVGAGI. CDR3 size: 13 residues. The CDR3 here is CASSYSGSYEQYF. CDR3 DNA: TGTGCCAGCAGTTACTCCGGATCCTACGAGCAGTACTTC.

This chain joins TRBV6-5 and TRBJ2-1; 9 bases line up with TRBD1. The CDR3 consists of 15 residues. Trimming cost V 6 bases and J 0 bases; bases outside gene matches: 3. Germline assignment: CDR1 MNHEY and CDR2 SVGAGI. The CDR3 DNA is TGTGCCAGCAGGGGACAGGGAACCTCCTACAATGAGCAGTTCTTC. Protein: CASRGQGTSYNEQFF.

This chain uses TRBV7-2 with TRBJ2-4; D may match TRBD1 or TRBD2 (5 bases each). Germline values: CDR1 SGHTA, CDR2 FQGNSA. Trimming cost V 1 base and J 5 bases, with 9 bases left between them. There are 14 residues in the CDR3. The CDR3: CASSLGGGQNIQYF. The CDR3, as DNA: TGTGCCAGCAGCTTAGGGGGCGGGCAAAACATTCAGTACTTC. Combining the CDR3 with reference TRBV7-2 and TRBJ2-4 gives the whole variable domain GAGVSQSPSNKVTEKGKDVELRCDPISGHTALYWYRQSLGQGLEFLIYFQGNSAPDKSGLPSDRFSAERTGGSVSTLTIQRTQQEDSAVYLCASSLGGGQNIQYFGAGTRLSVL.

The V and J genes are TRBV4-3 and TRBJ2-2; 13 nucleotides match TRBD2. The CDR3 spans 17 residues. V lost 1 base to trimming and J lost 5 bases; unmatched junction nucleotides: 4. Germline values: CDR1 LGHNA, CDR2 YSLEER. The CDR3 is CASSQGAGLAGTGELFF. The CDR3 DNA is TGCGCCAGCAGCCAAGGCGCGGGACTAGCGGGAACCGGGGAGCTGTTTTTT.

V usage is TRBV27 and J usage is TRBJ2-5; 8 bases align to TRBD2. The CDR3 consists of 15 residues. Germline V gives CDR1 MNHEY, CDR2 SMNVEV (reference sequence). V lost 3 bases and J lost 1; bases outside the gene matches: 4. The CDR3 reads CASSFSGSLQETQYF. The DNA of the CDR3 is TGTGCCAGCAGTTTCAGCGGGAGCCTCCAAGAGACCCAGTACTTC.

This clone was picked up a small number of times. The rearrangement uses TRBV18 and TRBJ2-2, with D perhaps matching TRBD1 (6 bases). Germline lookup yields CDR1 KGHSH and CDR2 LQKENI. Deletions cut 2 bases from V and 5 bases from J, with 15 bases between. This CDR3 is 16 amino acids long. CDR3 protein: CASSPRAQGPTGELFF. The CDR3 DNA is TGTGCCAGCTCACCAAGAGCACAGGGTCCAACCGGGGAGCTGTTTTTT.

The J gene is TRBJ2-7, the V gene TRBV6-5; D call uncertain. Germline loops: CDR1 MNHEY, CDR2 SVGAGI. This CDR3 spans 15 amino acids. V gave up 0 bases and J gave up 2 bases, with 11 bases separating them. This CDR3 reads CASSYSLAATYEQYF. CDR3 nucleotide sequence: TGTGCCAGCAGTTACTCGTTGGCAGCCACCTACGAGCAGTACTTC.

The rearrangement links TRBV7-8 to TRBJ1-2; TRBD1 agrees at 7 bases. After removal of 3 bases from V and 4 bases from J, the junction contained 8 bases not matched to a gene. Germline V gene lookup returns CDR1 SGHVS and CDR2 FQNEAQ. The CDR3 is 15 amino acids. The DNA for the CDR3 is TGTGCCAGCAGCTTTGGGGGGACAGCCTCCTATGGCTACACCTTC. The encoded protein is CASSFGGTASYGYTF.